Below, one T cell receptor (beta chain) is given with its context. As yet, its antigen is unknown. Germline CDR1 is LGHNA and CDR2 is YSLEER. With 2 bases removed from V and 10 bases from J, the gap between germline ends came to 15 bases. The CDR3 totals 14 residues. The table came from immunoSEQ multiplex PCR; TCRdb's copy has only in-frame clones and leaves some out. This repertoire shows fewer than 25,000 clones, approximately 90% found once; its top ten account for 31%. The data stem from a study of OX40 agonist ivuxolimab in advanced cancers. Study background: Every patient in dose escalation had hepatocellular carcinoma, melanoma, renal cell or head and neck cancer. General study points: Researchers report that CD8+ T cells had, on average, more expanded clones than CD4+.

Autoimmune disease history or systemic immunosuppression led to patient exclusion. Baseline, cycle 4 day 1, and cycle 7 day 1 were the blood sampling points. V is TRBV4-3 and J is TRBJ2-1, with D possibly being TRBD1 (6 bases). The input for sequencing was CD4+ or CD8+ T cells sorted from blood, taken in a trial of the OX40 agonist ivuxolimab. The TCR was taken from an adult with an advanced solid tumor such as melanoma, head and neck, liver or kidney cancer. Here the CDR3 reads CASSQSWTDFEQFF. The DNA of the CDR3 is TGCGCCAGCAGCCAATCTTGGACAGACTTCGAGCAGTTCTTC.